This is a list of T cell receptor beta chains from one sample in a study of blood T cell repertoires in COVID-19. Profiling relied on immunoSEQ multiplex PCR, and the TCRdb table lists in-frame clones only, not all of them. The profile covers around 300,000 clones, with roughly 86% appearing a single time and around 9% taken by the ten largest. Source material: PBMCs or T cells enriched from blood (not recorded which). The receptors stem from a woman in her 30s who had recovered from COVID-19. Both conserved end residues are part of each CDR3. D genes are given only for firm matches. The listing skips clone size in some rows; elsewhere it reads once, few, many or a size class.

clone_size d_call j_call v_call cdr3_nt cdr3_aa
once TRBD1 TRBJ2-7 TRBV28 TGTGCCAGCACTACAGGGGGGACCTACGAGCAGTACTTC CASTTGGTYEQYF
once . TRBJ2-3 TRBV19 TGTGCCAGTAGTACCCAGGAAGGATCGCAGTATTTT CASSTQEGSQYF
once . TRBJ2-1 TRBV7-9 TGTGCCAGCAGCTTAGCTCTTTTCGGACAGCCTGAGTACAATGAGCAGTTCTTC CASSLALFGQPEYNEQFF
once TRBD2 TRBJ2-3 TRBV10-3 TGTGCCATCAGTGAGTCAAAGGGACTAGAATATCCAGATACGCAGTATTTT CAISESKGLEYPDTQYF
. . TRBJ2-7 TRBV5-8 TGTGCCAGCAGCTCGAATCTAGCCTACGAGCAGTACTTC CASSSNLAYEQYF
once . TRBJ1-4 TRBV7-9 TGTGCCAGCAGTCCTCGAGGGGAAAAACTGTTTTTT CASSPRGEKLFF
. . TRBJ1-3 TRBV19 TGTGCCAGTACGTCGGCGGTAAGCTCTGGAAACACCATATATTTT CASTSAVSSGNTIYF
. TRBD1 TRBJ2-7 TRBV19 TGTGCCAGTAGTATCACAGGGGGGACGGGCGAGCAGTACTTC CASSITGGTGEQYF
. . TRBJ2-6 TRBV5-4 TGTGCCAGCAGCTCCGGAGGGGCTGGGGCCAACGTCCTGACTTTC CASSSGGAGANVLTF
once TRBD1 TRBJ1-1 TRBV29-1 TGCAGCTTAAGTGGGACAGTGAACACTGAAGCTTTCTTT CSLSGTVNTEAFF
few . TRBJ1-1 TRBV7-9 TGTGCCAGCAGCTTAGGTCGGACTGAAGCTTTCTTT CASSLGRTEAFF
. . TRBJ2-7 TRBV5-5 TGTGCCAGCAGCGGGGCGGGACTCCGGGTTGCAGCAGTTAGCTCCTACGAGCAGTACTTC CASSGAGLRVAAVSSYEQYF
. . TRBJ2-3 TRBV2 TGTGCCAGCAGTGTCGGCGGCGATACGCAGTATTTT CASSVGGDTQYF
once TRBD1 TRBJ1-5 TRBV4-1 TGCGCCAGCAGCCAACTCGGACAGGGAGGGTTTCGTGAGGCCCAGCATTTT CASSQLGQGGFREAQHF
. TRBD1 TRBJ1-1 TRBV5-1 TGCGCCAGCAGCAGAACAGGGGAGAACACTGAAGCTTTCTTT CASSRTGENTEAFF
. . TRBJ1-3 TRBV2 TGTGCCAGCAGCGATACAGGGTACGGTGGAAACACCATATATTTT CASSDTGYGGNTIYF
few . TRBJ2-2 TRBV6-5 TGTGCCAGCAGTTACTCCCATAACACCGGGGAGCTGTTTTTT CASSYSHNTGELFF
few . TRBJ1-1 TRBV4-2 TGTGCCAGCAGCCACGAGACAGCGGGGGCTTTCTTT CASSHETAGAFF
. . TRBJ2-3 TRBV5-1 TGCGCCAGCAGCTTGGTAGAGGGAAAGGATACGCAGTATTTT CASSLVEGKDTQYF
. . TRBJ1-2 TRBV19 TGTGCCAGTAGTATGATTCCCGGGAGAAACTATGGCTACACCTTC CASSMIPGRNYGYTF
. TRBD2 TRBJ2-7 TRBV30 TGTGCCTGGAGGTGGTCTAGCGGGAGATTCGGCGAGCAGTACTTC CAWRWSSGRFGEQYF
. . TRBJ2-5 TRBV27 TGTGCCAGCAGTTTATCGTTGACAGGTCGAGAGACCCAGTACTTC CASSLSLTGRETQYF
. TRBD1 TRBJ1-1 TRBV9 TGTGCCAGCACCGTAGACAGGGGTGAAGCTTTCTTT CASTVDRGEAFF
. . TRBJ2-2 TRBV7-2 TGTGCCAGCAGCTCAAACAGGGGGGGCACCGGGGAGCTGTTTTTT CASSSNRGGTGELFF
. . TRBJ2-7 TRBV3-1/TRBV3-2 TGTGCCAGCAGCCAAGCATACGAGCAGTACTTC CASSQAYEQYF
. TRBD1 TRBJ2-1 TRBV27 TGTGCCAGCAGTCTACAGGGGCCCCGCGGTTACAATGAGCAGTTCTTC CASSLQGPRGYNEQFF
. . TRBJ2-3 TRBV5-1 TGCGCCAGCAGCTTCCGGAGAGGACAGACTAGCACAGATACGCAGTATTTT CASSFRRGQTSTDTQYF
. . TRBJ2-3 TRBV5-1 TGCGCCAGCAGCTTGGGTTACGGGTATACGCAGTATTTT CASSLGYGYTQYF
. . TRBJ1-2 TRBV18 TGTGCCAGCTCACCCGAAGTTGGACGGGACTTAGGCTACACCTTC CASSPEVGRDLGYTF
. TRBD1 TRBJ2-1 TRBV2 TGTGCCAGCAAACCGGGACAGGGAAGAAATGAGCAGTTCTTC CASKPGQGRNEQFF
once . TRBJ2-6 TRBV27 TGTGCCAGCAGTCCCGGGAAGCCTGGGGCCAACGTCCTGACTTTC CASSPGKPGANVLTF
. TRBD2 TRBJ2-1 TRBV24-1 TGTGCCACCAGTGATGTCCCGGGACTAAGATTTAGCTCCTACAATGAGCAGTTCTTC CATSDVPGLRFSSYNEQFF
. . TRBJ2-1 TRBV24-1 TGTGCCACCCAAGATTCGGTCGACAATGAGCAGTTCTTC CATQDSVDNEQFF